The next 21 T cell receptor beta chains were all read from a single sample in a study of OX40 agonist ivuxolimab in advanced cancers. Here immunoSEQ multiplex PCR was the method, and the copy in TCRdb shows in-frame clones only, minus some. Among around 60,000 clones listed, 70% to 90% were seen once. This specimen was CD4+ or CD8+ T cells sorted from blood, taken in a trial of the OX40 agonist ivuxolimab. Source of these receptors: an adult with an advanced solid tumor such as melanoma, head and neck, liver or kidney cancer.

The V call is TRBV5-8, the J call TRBJ2-5; 7 bases fit TRBD2. This CDR3 is built from 14 residues. The J segment lost 5 bases and the V segment lost 1 base, leaving 5 bases of the junction unmatched. Germline CDR1 reads SGHTS; CDR2 reads YDEGEE. The CDR3 sequence is CASSLKGGAETQYF. CDR3 sequence (DNA): TGTGCCAGCAGCTTGAAGGGAGGGGCCGAGACCCAGTACTTC.

This clone was observed a few times. This chain links TRBV19 with TRBJ2-7; D may be TRBD1 (6 bases). The germline V gene encodes CDR1 LNHDA and CDR2 SQIVND (reference sequence). The germline V and J ends were trimmed by 5 bases and 6 bases, with 20 bases remaining between them. This CDR3 contains 15 residues. The CDR3 is CASSAAGTPAFEQYF. DNA for the CDR3: TGTGCCAGTAGTGCGGCCGGGACACCCGCTTTCGAGCAGTACTTC.

This clone was detected a few times. V gene TRBV2 combines with J gene TRBJ1-1, with D possibly being TRBD1 (6 bases). The CDR3 is 14 residues long. CDR1 and CDR2 from the germline V gene are SNHLY and FYNNEI. V lost 3 bases and J 1 base, leaving 9 bases between the germline ends. In DNA form, the CDR3 reads TGTGCCAGCAGTGAGAACAGGGAGAACACTGAAGCTTTCTTT. Translation gives CASSENRENTEAFF. The entire variable domain, with the rest obtained from reference TRBV2 and TRBJ1-1, is as follows: EPEVTQTPSHQVTQMGQEVILRCVPISNHLYFYWYRQILGQKVEFLVSFYNNEISEKSEIFDDQFSVERPDGSNFTLKIRSTKLEDSAMYFCASSENRENTEAFFGQGTRLTVV.

The chain couples TRBV7-2 to TRBJ2-2, with D perhaps TRBD2 (7 bases). From germline, CDR1 is SGHTA and CDR2 FQGNSA. The V end was cut by 7 bases, the J end by 5 bases, with 20 bases between. CDR3 length: 16 amino acids. As DNA, the CDR3 is TGTGCCAGCACCCGAGACTCGGGGGGCCGGACCGGGGAGCTGTTTTTT. Its protein is CASTRDSGGRTGELFF.

V gene TRBV4-2 combines with J gene TRBJ2-2, with D tentatively TRBD1 (5 bases). V was pared by 1 base and J by 3 bases, with 9 bases between. The CDR3 runs 15 residues. Germline CDR1 LGHNA, CDR2 YNFKEQ. The CDR3 DNA reads as TGTGCCAGCAGCCAAGTTGTGACAGACACCGGGGAGCTGTTTTTT. Protein sequence: CASSQVVTDTGELFF.

The sample holds a few counts of this clone. This rearrangement joins TRBV7-2 to TRBJ1-1; a possible D gene is TRBD1 (6 bases). The CDR3 consists of 12 residues. The germline CDR1 and CDR2 sequences are SGHTA and FQGNSA. The V and J ends lost 4 bases and 10 bases respectively, with 13 bases between them. CDR3 residues: CASSSATGRAFF. The CDR3, as DNA: TGTGCCAGCAGCTCCGCGACAGGCCGAGCTTTCTTT.

This chain connects TRBV5-4 to TRBJ2-5, with D uncertain. Germline CDR1 is SGHNT and CDR2 is YYREEE (reference sequence). This CDR3 is built from 12 residues. V gave up 0 bases and J gave up 0 bases, with 0 bases separating them. In DNA, the CDR3 is TGTGCCAGCAGCTTGGACCAAGAGACCCAGTACTTC. As protein: CASSLDQETQYF.

The chain couples TRBV11-2 to TRBJ1-2; D is undetermined. This CDR3 comprises 12 residues. V was shortened by 4 bases and J by 8 bases, with 11 bases between the two germline ends. The germline gives CDR1 SGHAT, CDR2 FQNNGV. In DNA form, the CDR3 reads TGTGCCAGCAGCTCCCGACTGATCGGCTACACCTTC. It encodes CASSSRLIGYTF.

This clone was recorded a few times. V and J are TRBV7-9 and TRBJ1-4; D perhaps matches TRBD1 (5 bases). Germline CDR1 is SEHNR and CDR2 is FQNEAQ (reference sequence). This CDR3 region has 13 residues. V gave up 5 bases and J gave up 5 bases, with 9 bases separating them. This CDR3 reads CASSRGTNEKLFF. DNA for the CDR3: TGTGCCAGCAGCCGCGGGACGAATGAAAAACTGTTTTTT.

The genes are TRBV28 and TRBJ2-7; tentative D call: TRBD2 (6 bases). The germline V and J ends were trimmed by 3 bases and 7 bases, with 7 bases remaining between them. CDR1 and CDR2 (germline): MDHEN, SYDVKM. The CDR3 spans 11 residues. CDR3 in amino acids: CASSFRGEQYF. CDR3 coding DNA: TGTGCCAGCAGTTTTCGGGGGGAGCAGTACTTC.

The chain employs TRBV9 and TRBJ2-1; possible D gene TRBD2, 5 bases. Germline assignment: CDR1 SGDLS and CDR2 YYNGEE. Trimming removed 0 bases at V and 7 bases at J, with 11 bases between. The CDR3 has 14 amino acids. The CDR3 DNA reads TGTGCCAGCAGCGTAGCGGGAATGAAGAATGAGCAGTTCTTC. This gives the protein CASSVAGMKNEQFF.

The chain couples TRBV6-9 to TRBJ2-7; D gene ambiguous. Germline CDR1 is MNHGY and CDR2 is SVAAGI. The CDR3 totals 14 residues. V lost 6 bases, J lost 2 bases, and 14 bases lay in between. CDR3 residues: CASSFRSPTYEQYF. In nucleotides, the CDR3 is TGTGCCAGCAGCTTTCGCAGTCCCACCTACGAGCAGTACTTC.

This chain uses TRBV7-8 with TRBJ2-7, with TRBD1 identical over 9 bases. After removal of 2 bases from V and 5 bases from J, the junction contained 10 bases not matched to a gene. This CDR3 is built from 16 residues. The germline gives CDR1 SGHVS, CDR2 FQNEAQ. CDR3 in DNA: TGTGCCAGCAGCTTACCTAAGGACAGGGGAGTCGACGAGCAGTACTTC. Translating it yields CASSLPKDRGVDEQYF.

This rearrangement joins TRBV28 to TRBJ2-3; D may be TRBD1 (5 bases). The CDR3 runs to 15 residues. V lost 6 bases and J lost 2, with 15 bases in between. The germline V gene has CDR1 MDHEN and CDR2 SYDVKM. DNA for the CDR3: TGTGCCAGCAGCAGGAAAGTGGGGCCCACAGATACGCAGTATTTT. Its protein is CASSRKVGPTDTQYF.

This chain links TRBV27 with TRBJ2-1, with 14 bases fitting TRBD2. After removal of 6 bases from V and 2 bases from J, the junction contained 0 bases not matched to a gene. CDR3 length: 15 amino acids. Germline V gene data show CDR1 as MNHEY and CDR2 as SMNVEV (reference sequence). CDR3 sequence (DNA): TGTGCCAGCAGGGGACTAGCGGGAGCCTACAATGAGCAGTTCTTC. Translating gives CASRGLAGAYNEQFF.

V usage is TRBV11-2 and J usage is TRBJ1-6, with a tentative D call TRBD1 (6 bases). This CDR3 has 14 amino acids. Trimming stripped 3 bases from V and 4 bases from J, with 7 bases between. Germline V lookup: CDR1 SGHAT, CDR2 FQNNGV. CDR3 sequence (DNA): TGTGCCAGCAGCTTTGGACAGTATAATTCACCCCTCCACTTT. Its translation is CASSFGQYNSPLHF.

V usage is TRBV6-5 and J usage is TRBJ1-1; D is unclear. The CDR3 sequence is 13 residues long. V was trimmed by 2 bases and J by 7 bases, leaving 11 bases between them. The germline V gene has CDR1 MNHEY and CDR2 SVGAGI. DNA of the CDR3: TGTGCCAGCAGTTACGATGGAGGACGTGAAGCTTTCTTT. This encodes CASSYDGGREAFF.

This clone was seen a single time. V usage is TRBV7-2 and J usage is TRBJ2-7; no reliable D call. The germline V gene has CDR1 SGHTA and CDR2 FQGNSA. V shed 2 bases and J shed 0 bases, with 11 bases lying between them. The CDR3 runs 15 residues. CDR3 nucleotide sequence: TGTGCCAGCAGCTTAAGCGTCGGTAACTCCTACGAGCAGTACTTC. It yields the protein CASSLSVGNSYEQYF.

The chain couples TRBV27 to TRBJ1-5; D ambiguous. The CDR3 has 13 amino acids. V was cut by 6 bases and J by 5 bases, with 11 bases left in between. Germline V CDR1 and CDR2: MNHEY, SMNVEV (reference sequence). CDR3 protein: CASSPDRDQPQHF. The DNA for the CDR3 is TGTGCCAGCAGCCCCGACCGAGATCAGCCCCAGCATTTT.

The chain joins TRBV29-1 to TRBJ2-6; 8 positions match TRBD1. This CDR3 spans 16 amino acids. Germline V gene lookup returns CDR1 SQVTM and CDR2 ANQGSEA. Trimming removed 4 bases from V and 4 bases from J; junction bases left unmatched: 9. The CDR3 DNA sequence: TGCAGCGTTGGGTCCCAGGGGGCGGCCGGGGCCAACGTCCTGACTTTC. Translating gives CSVGSQGAAGANVLTF.

For the CDR3, the DNA is TGCAGTGTGACAGGGTACTATGGCTACACCTTC. This translates into CSVTGYYGYTF. V and J are TRBV20-1 and TRBJ1-2; 7 bases align to TRBD1. Per the germline V gene, CDR1 is DFQATT and CDR2 is SNEGSKA (reference sequence). The CDR3 totals 11 residues. V dropped 7 bases and J dropped 3; count of bases not matched to a gene: 2.